These T cell receptor beta chains were read from a single sample in a study of T-cell reconstitution after alpha-beta-depleted transplantation in children. TCRdb used MiXCR to reprocess the PCR reads, holding one entry per CDR3 protein. The sample has around 600,000 distinct CDR3 sequences, about 21% seen once. The sample was PBMCs, mostly from graft donor cells, taken 360 days after TCRalphabeta/CD19-depleted stem cell transplant. The receptors come from a boy younger than two who had a stem cell transplant for acute myeloid leukemia, so the T cells may come from the graft donor. CDR3s include the opening cysteine and the closing phenylalanine or tryptophan. D genes are given only for firm matches. The size field is filled for only some rows; it gives once, few, many or a size class.

15 | TRBJ2-5 | - | TRBV20-1 | few | CSARGFAETQETQYF | TGCAGTGCTAGAGGTTTTGCAGAAACCCAAGAGACCCAGTACTTC
15 | TRBJ1-1 | TRBD1 | TRBV20-1 | few | CSATTGLVSRTEAFF | TGCAGTGCGACGACAGGGTTGGTGAGTCGCACTGAAGCTTTCTTT
15 | TRBJ2-7 | - | TRBV20-1 | - | CSAQSGASSSYEQYF | TGCAGTGCTCAATCCGGTGCCTCGAGCTCCTACGAGCAGTACTTC
8 | TRBJ1-2 | - | TRBV20-1 | - | CSAAGYTF | TGCAGTGCTGCCGGCTACACCTTC
13 | TRBJ2-1 | - | TRBV12-3/TRBV12-4 | - | CASIPREYNEQFF | TGTGCCAGCATCCCCAGGGAGTACAATGAGCAGTTCTTC
13 | TRBJ2-3 | - | TRBV24-1 | - | CATSEGVPDTQYF | TGTGCCACCAGTGAAGGGGTACCGGATACGCAGTATTTT
14 | TRBJ1-1 | - | TRBV7-8 | many | CASSPEPVNTEAFF | TGTGCCAGCAGCCCCGAGCCCGTGAACACTGAAGCTTTCTTT
18 | TRBJ1-1 | TRBD1 | TRBV27 | - | CASSPKLVTGLVGTEAFF | TGTGCCAGCAGTCCGAAACTAGTGACAGGGCTTGTTGGCACTGAAGCTTTCTTT
15 | TRBJ1-1 | TRBD1 | TRBV6-1 | many | CASRLPGQGVTEAFF | TGTGCCAGCAGACTACCGGGACAGGGGGTGACTGAAGCTTTCTTT
12 | TRBJ2-5 | - | TRBV20-1 | - | CSARRGAETQYF | TGCAGTGCTAGACGGGGGGCGGAGACCCAGTACTTC
11 | TRBJ1-2 | - | TRBV6-4 | - | CASQGRGGYTF | TGTGCCAGCCAGGGGAGAGGAGGCTACACCTTC
15 | TRBJ1-5 | - | TRBV5-5 | many | CASSLEGFMAEPQHF | TGTGCCAGCAGCTTGGAGGGGTTTATGGCAGAGCCCCAGCATTTT
16 | TRBJ1-1 | - | TRBV12-3/TRBV12-4 | many | CASSLSGHLMNTEAFF | TGTGCCAGCAGTTTATCGGGACACCTCATGAACACTGAAGCTTTCTTT
20 | TRBJ2-4 | TRBD1 | TRBV5-1 | once | CASSLRAGTGGALAKNIQYF | TGCGCCAGCAGCTTGAGGGCCGGGACAGGGGGCGCCCTGGCCAAAAACATTCAGTACTTC
14 | TRBJ2-7 | - | TRBV20-1 | many | CSATPGGRSYEQYF | TGCAGTGCTACCCCCGGGGGCCGATCCTACGAGCAGTACTTC
20 | TRBJ2-2 | - | TRBV7-7 | - | CASSLVPGSRSLTNTGELFF | TGTGCCAGCAGCTTAGTCCCGGGCTCAAGGTCCCTCACGAACACCGGGGAGCTGTTTTTT
14 | TRBJ2-1 | TRBD1 | TRBV12-3/TRBV12-4 | - | CASSLQGASHEQFF | TGTGCCAGCAGTCTACAGGGGGCGAGTCATGAGCAGTTCTTC
16 | TRBJ1-4 | - | TRBV20-1 | few | CSAREGMRSLGEKLFF | TGCAGTGCTAGAGAGGGGATGCGCTCCCTTGGTGAAAAACTGTTTTTT
13 | TRBJ1-5 | - | TRBV12-3/TRBV12-4 | many | CASSFASTQPQHF | TGTGCCAGCAGTTTCGCATCAACTCAGCCCCAGCATTTT
12 | TRBJ2-2 | - | TRBV5-1 | many | CASSLAPGELFF | TGCGCCAGCAGCTTGGCCCCCGGGGAGCTGTTTTTT
15 | TRBJ1-1 | TRBD1 | TRBV7-2 | many | CASSLAQGVVTEAFF | TGTGCCAGCAGCTTAGCCCAGGGGGTTGTCACTGAAGCTTTCTTT
12 | TRBJ1-4 | - | TRBV27 | few | CASSFKGLELFF | TGTGCCAGCAGTTTCAAGGGGTTAGAACTGTTTTTT
14 | TRBJ2-7 | TRBD1 | TRBV25-1 | - | CASKIGQGNYEQYF | TGTGCCAGCAAGATTGGACAGGGTAATTACGAGCAGTACTTC
15 | TRBJ2-1 | TRBD1 | TRBV7-2 | many | CASSSQGAIGNEQFF | TGTGCCAGCAGCTCTCAGGGGGCAATTGGCAATGAGCAGTTCTTC
15 | TRBJ2-5 | - | TRBV5-1 | few | CASSSLWAEQETQYF | TGCGCCAGCAGCTCGCTATGGGCGGAACAAGAGACCCAGTACTTC
12 | TRBJ2-7 | - | TRBV14 | many | CASSQVPYKKYF | TGTGCCAGCAGCCAAGTCCCCTACAAGAAGTACTTC
15 | TRBJ1-6 | - | TRBV6-1 | many | CASSFGQLINSPLHF | TGTGCCAGCAGCTTCGGACAGCTCATTAATTCACCCCTCCACTTT
15 | TRBJ1-2 | - | TRBV11-2 | many | CASSFHPGPNYGYTF | TGTGCCAGCAGCTTCCACCCGGGACCTAACTATGGCTACACCTTC
15 | TRBJ1-2 | - | TRBV6-5 | once | CASSYSITGNYGYTF | TGTGCCAGCAGTTACTCGATAACAGGGAACTATGGCTACACCTTC
13 | TRBJ2-5 | - | TRBV20-1 | few | CSARAQGGETQYF | TGCAGTGCTAGAGCACAGGGTGGGGAGACCCAGTACTTC
9 | TRBJ2-7 | - | TRBV6-4 | - | CASSYEQYF | TGTGCCAGCTCCTACGAGCAGTACTTC
20 | TRBJ2-2 | TRBD1 | TRBV7-8 | - | CASSLVLPRYPGQGAWELFF | TGTGCCAGCAGCTTAGTCCTACCGCGGTATCCGGGACAGGGGGCTTGGGAGCTGTTTTTT
16 | TRBJ2-2 | TRBD2 | TRBV10-3 | - | CAIRTSGGHNTGELFF | TGTGCCATCAGGACTAGCGGGGGCCACAACACCGGGGAGCTGTTTTTT
17 | TRBJ2-3 | - | TRBV15 | - | CATSRPLLGGNTDTQYF | TGTGCCACCAGCAGGCCCTTACTAGGAGGTAACACAGATACGCAGTATTTT
13 | TRBJ2-3 | TRBD1 | TRBV29-1 | - | CSVVQGAGDTQYF | TGCAGCGTAGTACAGGGGGCGGGAGATACGCAGTATTTT
15 | TRBJ2-3 | - | TRBV6-5 | - | CASSYRDPRTDTQYF | TGTGCCAGCAGTTATAGGGACCCCCGCACAGATACGCAGTATTTT
13 | TRBJ2-1 | - | TRBV29-1 | many | CSVEPGRDNEQFF | TGCAGCGTTGAACCCGGCCGGGACAATGAGCAGTTCTTC
12 | TRBJ2-1 | TRBD1 | TRBV7-9 | - | CASSLAEQGAVF | TGTGCCAGCAGCTTAGCGGAACAGGGGGCGGTCTTC
15 | TRBJ2-2 | - | TRBV28 | few | CASSLWSTRDGELFF | TGTGCCAGCAGTTTGTGGTCGACGCGTGACGGGGAGCTGTTTTTT
15 | TRBJ2-7 | TRBD2 | TRBV19 | once | CASSRLGKREYEQYF | TGTGCCAGTAGTAGACTCGGAAAGCGGGAGTACGAGCAGTACTTC
16 | TRBJ2-1 | TRBD1 | TRBV29-1 | many | CSANPGQGAAYNEQFF | TGCAGCGCAAACCCGGGACAGGGGGCGGCCTACAATGAGCAGTTCTTC
11 | TRBJ2-1 | - | TRBV7-9 | few | CASSSGREQFF | TGTGCCAGCAGCTCCGGCCGGGAGCAGTTCTTC
15 | TRBJ2-1 | TRBD1 | TRBV20-1 | few | CSATGGARGRGEQFF | TGCAGTGCTACAGGGGGAGCTAGGGGTAGGGGTGAGCAGTTCTTC
13 | TRBJ1-1 | - | TRBV6-2/TRBV6-3 | few | CASTPRGGTEAFF | TGTGCCAGCACCCCTAGGGGGGGCACTGAAGCTTTCTTT
14 | TRBJ1-5 | TRBD1 | TRBV7-2 | - | CASSTGGMGQPQHF | TGTGCCAGCAGTACAGGGGGCATGGGGCAGCCCCAGCATTTT